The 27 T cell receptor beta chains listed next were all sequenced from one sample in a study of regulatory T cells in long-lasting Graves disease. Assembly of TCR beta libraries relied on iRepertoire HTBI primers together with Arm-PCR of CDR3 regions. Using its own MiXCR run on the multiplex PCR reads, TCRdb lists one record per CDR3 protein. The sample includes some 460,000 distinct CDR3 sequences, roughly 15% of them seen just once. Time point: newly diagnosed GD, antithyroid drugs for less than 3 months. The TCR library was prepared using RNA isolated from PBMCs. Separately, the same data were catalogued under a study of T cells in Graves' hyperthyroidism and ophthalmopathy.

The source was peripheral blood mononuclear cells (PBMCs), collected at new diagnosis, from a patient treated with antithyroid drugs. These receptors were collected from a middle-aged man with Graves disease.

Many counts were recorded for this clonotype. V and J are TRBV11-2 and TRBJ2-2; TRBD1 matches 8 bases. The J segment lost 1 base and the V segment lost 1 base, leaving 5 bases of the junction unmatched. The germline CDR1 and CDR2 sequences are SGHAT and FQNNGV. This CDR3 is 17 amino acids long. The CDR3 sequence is CASSLGAGTGNTGELFF. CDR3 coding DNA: TGTGCCAGCAGCTTAGGGGCCGGGACAGGGAACACCGGGGAGCTGTTTTTT.

The CDR3 spells CASAWRGFADTQYF. The CDR3 DNA is TGCGCCAGCGCCTGGAGGGGTTTCGCAGATACGCAGTATTTT. The chain links TRBV10-2 to TRBJ2-3; D may be TRBD2 (6 bases). CDR1 and CDR2 from the germline V gene are WSHSY and SAAADI. V lost 8 bases, J lost 4 bases, and 16 bases lay in between. CDR3 length: 14 residues.

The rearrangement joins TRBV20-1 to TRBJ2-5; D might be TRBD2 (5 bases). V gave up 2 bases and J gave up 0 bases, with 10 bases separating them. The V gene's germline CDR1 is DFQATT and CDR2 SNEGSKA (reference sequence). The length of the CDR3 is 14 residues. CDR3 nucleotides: TGCAGTGCTAGACCCCGGGAAAACCAAGAGACCCAGTACTTC. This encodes CSARPRENQETQYF.

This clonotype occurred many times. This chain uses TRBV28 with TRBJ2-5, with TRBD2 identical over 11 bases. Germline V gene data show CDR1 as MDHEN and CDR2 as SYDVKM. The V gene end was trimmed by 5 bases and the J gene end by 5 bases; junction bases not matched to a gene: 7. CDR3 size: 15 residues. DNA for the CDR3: TGTGCCAGCAGTCCGGGACTAGCGGCATTTGAGACCCAGTACTTC. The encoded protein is CASSPGLAAFETQYF.

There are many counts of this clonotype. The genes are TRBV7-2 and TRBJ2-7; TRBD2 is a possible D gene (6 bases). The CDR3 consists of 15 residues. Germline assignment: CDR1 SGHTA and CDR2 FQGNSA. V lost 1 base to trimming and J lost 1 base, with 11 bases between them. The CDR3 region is CASSLGAGPSYEQYF. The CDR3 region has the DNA TGTGCCAGCAGCTTAGGCGCGGGACCTTCCTACGAGCAGTACTTC.

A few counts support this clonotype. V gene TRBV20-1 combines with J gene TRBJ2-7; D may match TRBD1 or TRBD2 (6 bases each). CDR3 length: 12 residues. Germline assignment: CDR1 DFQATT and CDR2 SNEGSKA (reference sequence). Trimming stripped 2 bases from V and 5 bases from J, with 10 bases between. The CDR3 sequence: CSARWGAHEQYF. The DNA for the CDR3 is TGCAGTGCTAGATGGGGGGCTCACGAGCAGTACTTC.

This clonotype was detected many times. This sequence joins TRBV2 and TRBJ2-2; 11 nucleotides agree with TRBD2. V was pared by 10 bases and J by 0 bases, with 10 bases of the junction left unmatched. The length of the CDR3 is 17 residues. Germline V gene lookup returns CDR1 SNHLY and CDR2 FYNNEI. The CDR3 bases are TGTGCCATCTTAATCTCGACTAGCGGGACGAACACCGGGGAGCTGTTTTTT. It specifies CAILISTSGTNTGELFF. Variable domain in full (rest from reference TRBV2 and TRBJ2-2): EPEVTQTPSHQVTQMGQEVILRCVPISNHLYFYWYRQILGQKVEFLVSFYNNEISEKSEIFDDQFSVERPDGSNFTLKIRSTKLEDSAMYFCAILISTSGTNTGELFFGEGSRLTVL.

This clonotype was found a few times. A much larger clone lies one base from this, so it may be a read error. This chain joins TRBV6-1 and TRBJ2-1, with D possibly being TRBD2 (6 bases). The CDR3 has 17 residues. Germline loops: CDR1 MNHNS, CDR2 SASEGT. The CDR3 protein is CASNPLGLAYSYNGQFF. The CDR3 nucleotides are TGTGCCAGCAACCCCTTGGGCCTAGCGTACTCCTACAATGGGCAGTTCTTC.

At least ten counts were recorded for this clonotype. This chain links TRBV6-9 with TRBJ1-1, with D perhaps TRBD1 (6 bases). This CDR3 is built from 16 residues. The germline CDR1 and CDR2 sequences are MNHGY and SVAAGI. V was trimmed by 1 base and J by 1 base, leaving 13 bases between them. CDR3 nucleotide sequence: TGTGCCAGCAGTTATTGTATTAGGGGACAGAACACTGAAGCTTTCTTT. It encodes CASSYCIRGQNTEAFF.

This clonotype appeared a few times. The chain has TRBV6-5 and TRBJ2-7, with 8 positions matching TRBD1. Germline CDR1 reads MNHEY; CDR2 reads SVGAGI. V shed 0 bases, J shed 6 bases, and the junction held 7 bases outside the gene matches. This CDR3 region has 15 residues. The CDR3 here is CASSYSSGGLGEQYF. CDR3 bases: TGTGCCAGCAGTTACTCGTCAGGGGGCCTAGGCGAGCAGTACTTC.

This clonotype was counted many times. CDR3 DNA: TGTGCCAGCAGCCAAAACTATGGCTACACCTTC. Its protein product is CASSQNYGYTF. The chain joins TRBV3-1 to TRBJ1-2; D is undetermined. Trimming stripped 2 bases from V and 2 bases from J, with 0 bases between. The CDR3 is 11 residues long. CDR1 and CDR2 from the germline V gene are LGHDT and YNNKEL (reference sequence). The full variable domain, with the rest looked up from reference TRBV3-1 and TRBJ1-2, is DTAVSQTPKYLVTQMGNDKSIKCEQNLGHDTMYWYKQDSKKFLKIMFSYNNKELIINETVPNRFSPKSPDKAHLNLHINSLELGDSAVYFCASSQNYGYTFGSGTRLTVV.

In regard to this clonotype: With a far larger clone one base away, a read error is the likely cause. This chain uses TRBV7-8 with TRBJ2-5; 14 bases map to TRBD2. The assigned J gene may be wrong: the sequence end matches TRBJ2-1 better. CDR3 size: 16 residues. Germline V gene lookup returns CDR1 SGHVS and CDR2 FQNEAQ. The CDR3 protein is CASSLGGTSGRTEQFF. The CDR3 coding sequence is TGTGCCAGCAGCTTAGGAGGGACTAGCGGGAGAACTGAGCAGTTCTTC.

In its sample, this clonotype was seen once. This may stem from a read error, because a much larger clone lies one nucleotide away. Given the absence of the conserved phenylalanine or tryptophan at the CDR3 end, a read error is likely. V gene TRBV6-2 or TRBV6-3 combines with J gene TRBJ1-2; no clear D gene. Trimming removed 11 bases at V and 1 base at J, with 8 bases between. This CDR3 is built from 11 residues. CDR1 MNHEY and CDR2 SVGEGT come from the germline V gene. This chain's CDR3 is CAAGRNYGYTY. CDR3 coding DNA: TGTGCCGCCGGTCGTAACTATGGCTACACCTAC.

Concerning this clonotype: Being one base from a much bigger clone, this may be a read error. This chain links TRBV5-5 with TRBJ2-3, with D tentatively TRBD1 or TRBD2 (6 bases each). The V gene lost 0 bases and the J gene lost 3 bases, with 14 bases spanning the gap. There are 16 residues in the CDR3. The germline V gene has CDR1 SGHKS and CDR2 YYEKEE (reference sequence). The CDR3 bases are TGTGCCAGCAGCTTGGAGCGCCAGGGGAGGACAGATACGCAGTATTTT. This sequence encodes CASSLERQGRTDTQYF.

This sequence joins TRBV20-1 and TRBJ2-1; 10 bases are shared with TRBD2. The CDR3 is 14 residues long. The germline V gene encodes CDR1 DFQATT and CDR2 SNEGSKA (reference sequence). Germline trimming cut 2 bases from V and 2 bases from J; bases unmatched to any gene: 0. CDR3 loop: CSARLAGAYNEQFF. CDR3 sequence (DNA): TGCAGTGCTAGACTAGCGGGGGCCTACAATGAGCAGTTCTTC.

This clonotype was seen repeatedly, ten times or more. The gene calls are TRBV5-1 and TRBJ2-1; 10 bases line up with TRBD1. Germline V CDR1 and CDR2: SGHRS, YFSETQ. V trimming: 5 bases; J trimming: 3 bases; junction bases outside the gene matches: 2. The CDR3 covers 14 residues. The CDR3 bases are TGCGCCAGCAGAGACAGGGGGCTCTACAATGAGCAGTTCTTC. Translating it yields CASRDRGLYNEQFF.

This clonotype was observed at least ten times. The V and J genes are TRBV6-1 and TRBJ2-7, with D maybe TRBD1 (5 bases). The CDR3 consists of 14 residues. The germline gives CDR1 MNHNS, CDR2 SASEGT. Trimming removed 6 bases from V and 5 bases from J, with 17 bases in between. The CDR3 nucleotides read TGTGCCAGCAGCATAGGGGTAGTTTTCAACGAGCAGTACTTC. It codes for CASSIGVVFNEQYF.

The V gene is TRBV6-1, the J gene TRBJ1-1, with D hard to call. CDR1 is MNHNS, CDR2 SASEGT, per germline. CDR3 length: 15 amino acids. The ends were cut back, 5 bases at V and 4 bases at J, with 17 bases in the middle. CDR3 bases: TGTGCCAGCAGTCCCCCGGGAGGGTGGGGCACTGAAGCTTTCTTT. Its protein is CASSPPGGWGTEAFF.

The CDR3 reads CSASGTGPPYEQYF. The DNA of the CDR3 is TGCAGTGCTTCTGGGACAGGGCCTCCCTACGAGCAGTACTTC. The V and J genes are TRBV20-1 and TRBJ2-7, with 9 bases that match TRBD1. The trim removed 5 bases at V and 2 bases at J, leaving 7 bases unmatched. CDR3 length equals 14 residues. CDR1 is DFQATT, CDR2 SNEGSKA, per germline (reference sequence).

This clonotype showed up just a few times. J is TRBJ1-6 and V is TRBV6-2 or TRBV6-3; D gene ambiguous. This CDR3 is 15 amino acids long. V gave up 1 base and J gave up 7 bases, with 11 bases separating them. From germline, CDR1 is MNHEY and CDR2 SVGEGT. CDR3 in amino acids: CASSYLAPVNSPLHF. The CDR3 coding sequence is TGTGCCAGCAGTTACTTGGCGCCAGTGAATTCACCCCTCCACTTT.

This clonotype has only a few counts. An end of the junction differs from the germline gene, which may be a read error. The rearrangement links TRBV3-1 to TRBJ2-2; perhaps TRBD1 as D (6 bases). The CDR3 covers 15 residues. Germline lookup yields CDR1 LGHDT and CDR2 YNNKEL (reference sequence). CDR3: CASSEDNRETGELFF. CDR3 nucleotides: TGTGCCAGCAGCGAAGACAACAGGGAGACCGGGGAGCTGTTTTTT.

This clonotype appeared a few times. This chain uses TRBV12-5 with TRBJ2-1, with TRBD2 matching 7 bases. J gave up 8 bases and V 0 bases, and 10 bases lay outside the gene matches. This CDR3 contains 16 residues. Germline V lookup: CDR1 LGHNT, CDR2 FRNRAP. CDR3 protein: CASGLVLGREYHEQFF. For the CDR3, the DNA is TGTGCTAGTGGTTTGGTACTTGGGCGGGAGTATCATGAGCAGTTCTTC.

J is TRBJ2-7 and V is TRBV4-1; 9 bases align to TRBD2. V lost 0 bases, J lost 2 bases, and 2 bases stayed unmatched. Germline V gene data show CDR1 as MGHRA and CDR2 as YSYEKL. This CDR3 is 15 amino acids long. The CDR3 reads CASSQELAGTYEQYF. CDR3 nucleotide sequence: TGCGCCAGCAGCCAAGAACTAGCGGGTACCTACGAGCAGTACTTC.

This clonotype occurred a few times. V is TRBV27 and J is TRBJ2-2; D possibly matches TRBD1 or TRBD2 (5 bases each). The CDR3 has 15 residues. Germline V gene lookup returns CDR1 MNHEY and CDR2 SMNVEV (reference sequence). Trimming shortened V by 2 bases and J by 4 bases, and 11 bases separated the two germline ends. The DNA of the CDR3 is TGTGCCAGCAGTTTAGGTCCGGGACGCACCGGGGAGCTGTTTTTT. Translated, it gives CASSLGPGRTGELFF.

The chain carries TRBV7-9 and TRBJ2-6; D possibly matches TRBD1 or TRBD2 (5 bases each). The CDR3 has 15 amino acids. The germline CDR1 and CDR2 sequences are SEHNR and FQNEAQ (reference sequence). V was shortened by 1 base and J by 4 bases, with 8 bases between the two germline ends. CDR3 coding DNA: TGTGCCAGCAGCTTAGTGGGGGTCGGGGCCAACGTCCTGACTTTC. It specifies CASSLVGVGANVLTF.

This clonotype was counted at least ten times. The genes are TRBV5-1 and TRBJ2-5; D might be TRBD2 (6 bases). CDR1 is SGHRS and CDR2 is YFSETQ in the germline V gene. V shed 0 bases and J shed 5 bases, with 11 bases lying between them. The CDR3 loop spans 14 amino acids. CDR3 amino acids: CASSLAPGAETQYF. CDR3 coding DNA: TGCGCCAGCAGCTTGGCCCCGGGAGCGGAGACCCAGTACTTC.

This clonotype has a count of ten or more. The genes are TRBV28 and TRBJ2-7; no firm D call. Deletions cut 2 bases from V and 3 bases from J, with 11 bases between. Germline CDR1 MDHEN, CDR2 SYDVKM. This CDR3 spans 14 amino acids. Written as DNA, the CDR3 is TGTGCCAGCAGTTTACCCGACACGAGCTACGAGCAGTACTTC. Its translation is CASSLPDTSYEQYF.